Presented here are 21 T cell receptor beta chains from one specimen sequenced in a study of T cells in Graves' hyperthyroidism and ophthalmopathy. Researchers amplified the TCR beta CDR3 regions from RNA transcripts. A set of HTBI primers served as the primers for a first-round RT-PCR of the TCR CDR3. TCRdb reprocessed the multiplex PCR reads via MiXCR and lists one record per CDR3 protein. Among about 520,000 distinct CDR3 sequences listed, approximately 24% were seen once. Sequencing used blood. Receptors originate from a woman aged 30 to 39 with Graves' ophthalmopathy.

DNA of the CDR3: TGTGCCACCAGGTCTACAACGAACACCGGGGAGCTGTTTTTT. This translates into CATRSTTNTGELFF. The rearrangement links TRBV24-1 to TRBJ2-2; D remains ambiguous. The CDR3 consists of 14 residues. Trimming took off 7 bases at V and 0 bases at J, with 8 bases between the two ends. Germline V gives CDR1 KGHDR, CDR2 SFDVKD.

In its sample, this clonotype was seen many times. The CDR3 loop reads CASSFRDTNYGYTF. For the CDR3, the DNA is TGTGCCAGCAGCTTCCGGGACACTAACTATGGCTACACCTTC. This sequence joins TRBV7-2 and TRBJ1-2; the D gene is possibly TRBD1 (6 bases). The germline V gene has CDR1 SGHTA and CDR2 FQGNSA. V shed 3 bases and J shed 0 bases, with 8 bases lying between them. CDR3 size: 14 residues.

This clonotype was recorded many times. Written as DNA, the CDR3 is TGTGCCAGCACTATAGTTGGCGGGTCCACAGATACGCAGTATTTT. This codes for CASTIVGGSTDTQYF. The chain uses TRBV6-1 and TRBJ2-3; TRBD2 is a possible D gene (5 bases). The CDR3 covers 15 residues. V was clipped by 7 bases and J by 2 bases, with 16 bases between them. CDR1 is MNHNS and CDR2 is SASEGT in the germline V gene.

This clonotype appeared many times. The chain is built from TRBV6-2 or TRBV6-3 and TRBJ1-3, with D uncertain. Trimming took off 0 bases at V and 0 bases at J, with 15 bases between the two ends. The CDR3 loop spans 18 amino acids. Germline V gene data show CDR1 as MNHEY and CDR2 as SVGEGT. The CDR3 DNA reads TGTGCCAGCAGTTACTCGCACAGCAAAGCAAACTCTGGAAACACCATATATTTT. Encoded protein: CASSYSHSKANSGNTIYF.

The rearrangement links TRBV4-1 to TRBJ1-2; TRBD1 agrees at 8 bases. The J segment lost 5 bases and the V segment lost 4 bases, leaving 9 bases of the junction unmatched. In germline, CDR1 is MGHRA, CDR2 YSYEKL. CDR3 length: 15 amino acids. Here the CDR3 DNA reads TGCGCCAGCAGCCTAGAGGACAGGGCTGGGTATGGCTACACCTTC. Amino acid sequence: CASSLEDRAGYGYTF.

The rearrangement links TRBV28 to TRBJ2-5; TRBD2 matches 14 bases. Germline V gene lookup returns CDR1 MDHEN and CDR2 SYDVKM. Trimming removed 8 bases from V and 0 bases from J; junction bases left unmatched: 14. The CDR3 totals 19 residues. As DNA, the CDR3 is TGTGCCAGCGGGTCCGGACCGGGACTAGCGGGAGAGCACCAAGAGACCCAGTACTTC. Translation gives CASGSGPGLAGEHQETQYF.

This clonotype turned up a few times. V and J are TRBV5-1 and TRBJ2-2; D is tentatively TRBD1 or TRBD2 (6 bases each). V lost 0 bases, J lost 7 bases, and 13 bases lay in between. Germline lookup yields CDR1 SGHRS and CDR2 YFSETQ. CDR3 length: 15 amino acids. CDR3 loop: CASSLAPGAVGELFF. The DNA of the CDR3 is TGCGCCAGCAGCTTGGCCCCGGGGGCGGTCGGGGAGCTGTTTTTT. The complete variable domain, with remaining parts taken from reference TRBV5-1 and TRBJ2-2, reads KAGVTQTPRYLIKTRGQQVTLSCSPISGHRSVSWYQQTPGQGLQFLFEYFSETQRNKGNFPGRFSGRQFSNSRSEMNVSTLELGDSALYLCASSLAPGAVGELFFGEGSRLTVL.

The table lists this clonotype with many counts. The chain employs TRBV12-3 or TRBV12-4 and TRBJ2-5, with D maybe TRBD2 (6 bases). The CDR3 loop spans 15 amino acids. The V end lost 5 bases, the J end lost 2 bases, and 15 bases lay between the germline ends. CDR3 protein: CASSRYLANQETQYF. Here the CDR3 DNA reads TGTGCCAGCAGTCGGTACCTAGCGAATCAAGAGACCCAGTACTTC.

The CDR3 here is CASSLVRLAGGQGYEQYF. In DNA form, the CDR3 reads TGTGCCAGCAGCTTAGTTCGACTAGCGGGGGGGCAGGGGTACGAGCAGTACTTC. The genes are TRBV11-2 and TRBJ2-7, with 14 bases aligning to TRBD2. The CDR3 runs 18 residues. Losses at the gene ends were 1 base for V and 4 bases for J; bases not matched to a gene: 9. The germline V gene has CDR1 SGHAT and CDR2 FQNNGV.

The chain is built from TRBV28 and TRBJ1-1, with a weak D call TRBD1 (5 bases). Germline V gene data show CDR1 as MDHEN and CDR2 as SYDVKM. The CDR3 runs 16 residues. The V gene lost 5 bases and the J gene lost 1 base, with 17 bases spanning the gap. CDR3 loop: CASSGRPGVANTEAFF. DNA of the CDR3: TGTGCCAGCAGTGGCCGGCCGGGGGTCGCGAACACTGAAGCTTTCTTT.

This clonotype occurred many times. The rearrangement links TRBV2 to TRBJ1-5, with 7 bases aligning to TRBD1. The CDR3 spans 15 residues. Germline loops: CDR1 SNHLY, CDR2 FYNNEI. Losses at the gene ends were 7 bases for V and 2 bases for J; bases not matched to a gene: 8. CDR3 sequence: CASTNYRGGNQPQHF. In nucleotides, the CDR3 is TGTGCCAGCACCAACTACAGGGGAGGCAATCAGCCCCAGCATTTT.

The CDR3 coding sequence is TGTGCCAGCTCACCACCGTTACAGCACACCGGGGAGCTGTTTTTT. This encodes CASSPPLQHTGELFF. The chain joins TRBV18 to TRBJ2-2; D not certain. Germline assignment: CDR1 KGHSH and CDR2 LQKENI. The CDR3 is 15 amino acids. Trimming left V 0 bases short and J 3 bases short, with 8 bases between.

V gene TRBV6-2 or TRBV6-3 combines with J gene TRBJ2-5, with 9 bases identical to TRBD1. V was pared by 2 bases and J by 5 bases, with 9 bases of the junction left unmatched. CDR1 and CDR2 from the germline V gene are MNHEY and SVGEGT. The CDR3 loop spans 16 amino acids. This CDR3 reads CASSYPGTGNFETQYF. CDR3 sequence (DNA): TGTGCCAGCAGTTACCCCGGGACAGGGAACTTTGAGACCCAGTACTTC.

The chain combines TRBV28 with TRBJ2-5; D may be TRBD1 (5 bases). The V gene lost 5 bases and the J gene lost 5 bases, with 12 bases spanning the gap. Looked up from germline, CDR1 is MDHEN and CDR2 is SYDVKM. The CDR3 totals 13 residues. The CDR3 region is CASSLRDYETQYF. CDR3 nucleotides: TGTGCCAGCAGTCTCAGGGATTATGAGACCCAGTACTTC.

V gene TRBV12-5 combines with J gene TRBJ2-7; D is undetermined. Germline V gene sequence: CDR1 LGHNT, CDR2 FRNRAP. V dropped 1 base and J dropped 13 bases, with 11 bases sitting between them. CDR3 length: 11 amino acids. The CDR3: CASGLEGLVYF. In DNA, the CDR3 is TGTGCTAGTGGTTTGGAGGGCCTCGTCTACTTC.

This clonotype was observed at least ten times. The rearrangement joins TRBV2 to TRBJ2-7; tentatively, D is TRBD1 or TRBD2 (5 bases each). Germline assignment: CDR1 SNHLY and CDR2 FYNNEI. This CDR3 is 14 amino acids long. V lost 3 bases and J lost 2, with 11 bases in between. The DNA of the CDR3 is TGTGCCAGCAGTGATTGGGACCGCGCCTACGAGCAGTACTTC. It yields the protein CASSDWDRAYEQYF. Drawing the rest from reference TRBV2 and TRBJ2-7, the complete variable domain is EPEVTQTPSHQVTQMGQEVILRCVPISNHLYFYWYRQILGQKVEFLVSFYNNEISEKSEIFDDQFSVERPDGSNFTLKIRSTKLEDSAMYFCASSDWDRAYEQYFGPGTRLTVT.

This chain uses TRBV7-2 with TRBJ1-2, with 7 bases lining up with TRBD1. The CDR3 is made up of 12 amino acids. V was pared by 10 bases and J by 7 bases, with 9 bases of the junction left unmatched. Germline loops: CDR1 SGHTA, CDR2 FQGNSA. The CDR3 region has the DNA TGTGCCACCAGACAGGGTCGGGGTGGCTACACCTTC. As protein: CATRQGRGGYTF.

The chain recombines TRBV6-5 with TRBJ1-4; D remains unclear. V was shortened by 1 base and J by 5 bases, with 5 bases between the two germline ends. From germline, CDR1 is MNHEY and CDR2 SVGAGI. The CDR3 spans 13 residues. CDR3: CASSYLRNEKLFF. The CDR3 bases are TGTGCCAGCAGTTACTTAAGGAATGAAAAACTGTTTTTT.

This clonotype was picked up many times. The rearrangement links TRBV20-1 to TRBJ1-1, with D possibly being TRBD1 (5 bases). The CDR3 is 15 amino acids. In germline, CDR1 is DFQATT, CDR2 SNEGSKA (reference sequence). V was shortened by 6 bases and J by 2 bases, with 19 bases between the two germline ends. The CDR3 protein is CSARLPDMINTEAFF. For the CDR3, the DNA is TGCAGTGCCAGACTACCGGACATGATAAACACTGAAGCTTTCTTT.

This clonotype has just one count. The chain links TRBV2 to TRBJ2-7; D assignment may be TRBD1 or TRBD2 (5 bases each). Trimming left V 7 bases short and J 6 bases short, with 16 bases between. Germline assignment: CDR1 SNHLY and CDR2 FYNNEI. CDR3 length equals 13 residues. CDR3 loop: CASTTGPGGEQYF. CDR3 nucleotides: TGTGCCAGCACCACGGGCCCTGGGGGCGAGCAGTACTTC.

At least ten counts were recorded for this clonotype. Here the CDR3 reads CASSLVPGGKQETQYF. CDR3 sequence (DNA): TGTGCCAGCAGCTTAGTACCGGGGGGGAAGCAAGAGACCCAGTACTTC. This chain uses TRBV7-2 with TRBJ2-5; 8 positions match TRBD2. Germline assignment: CDR1 SGHTA and CDR2 FQGNSA. The CDR3 runs 16 residues. Germline trimming cut 1 base from V and 2 bases from J; bases unmatched to any gene: 6.